This TCR beta chain was captured by sequencing in a study of blood T cell repertoires in COVID-19. Study-level background: PBMCs, B-cell-depleted T cells, or T cells were the source of the cDNA or gDNA that made up the material.

Sequencing was performed with immunoSEQ multiplex PCR; in TCRdb, only in-frame clones are kept and a portion is missing. The sample shows about 220,000 clones, 80% of them seen only once. This CDR3 is 13 amino acids long. CDR1 GTSNPN and CDR2 SVGIG come from the germline V gene (reference sequence). The V gene lost 3 bases and the J gene lost 15 bases, with 21 bases spanning the gap. The chain carries TRBV30 and TRBJ2-4, with a weak D call TRBD2 (5 bases). The TCR sequence derives from a woman in her seventies with acute or convalescent COVID-19. Source material: peripheral blood. The CDR3 sequence: CAWRATGIPMWYF. The DNA of the CDR3 is TGTGCCTGGAGGGCGACCGGGATCCCGATGTGGTACTTC.